Presented here are 10 T cell receptor beta chains from one specimen sequenced in a study of post-analysis software for immune sequencing data. Study outcomes and limitations: Relative to controls, patients had about five TRBV segments at higher frequency, with TRBV5-6, TRBV5-1 and TRBV20-1 among these.

Built from TCR beta cDNA, the libraries had unique molecular identifiers in them. In TCRdb, the PCR reads were re-called with MiXCR into one record per CDR3 protein. The sample consists of about 820,000 distinct CDR3 sequences, approximately 53% of them appearing once. No cognate antigen is known for these TCRs. Sequencing was done on a sample of blood. The source of these receptors is a girl aged 10 to 17 with multiple sclerosis.

This clonotype was counted many times. The chain has TRBV12-3 or TRBV12-4 and TRBJ2-7, with D perhaps matching TRBD2 (5 bases). V was trimmed by 6 bases and J by 3 bases, leaving 9 bases between them. The CDR3 contains 12 residues. CDR3 loop: CASSLSGYEQYF. Written as DNA, the CDR3 is TGTGCCAGCAGCTTGAGCGGCTACGAGCAGTACTTC.

V is TRBV5-6 and J is TRBJ2-1; D unclear. From germline, CDR1 is SGHDT and CDR2 YYEEEE. The CDR3 covers 18 residues. Trimming stripped 4 bases from V and 0 bases from J, with 20 bases between. The CDR3 sequence: CASSPPRRRSSSYNEQFF. Here the CDR3 DNA reads TGTGCCAGCAGCCCCCCCCGTAGAAGGTCAAGCTCCTACAATGAGCAGTTCTTC.

A few counts support this clonotype. CDR3 sequence: CASSPPGAAYGYTF. CDR3 in DNA: TGTGCCAGCAGTCCACCGGGGGCAGCCTATGGCTACACCTTC. The rearrangement uses TRBV12-3 or TRBV12-4 and TRBJ1-2, with a possible D match to TRBD1 (6 bases). V was pared by 5 bases and J by 4 bases, with 14 bases between. This CDR3 comprises 14 residues.

In this sample, this clonotype turned up a few times. The chain carries TRBV5-1 and TRBJ2-3; no clear D. The ends were cut back, 0 bases at V and 5 bases at J, with 10 bases in the middle. This CDR3 spans 14 amino acids. CDR1 is SGHRS and CDR2 is YFSETQ in the germline V gene. The CDR3 region is CASSLAASRDTQYF. The CDR3 DNA follows: TGCGCCAGCAGCTTGGCCGCCAGTCGAGATACGCAGTATTTT. The full variable domain, completed using reference TRBV5-1 and TRBJ2-3, is KAGVTQTPRYLIKTRGQQVTLSCSPISGHRSVSWYQQTPGQGLQFLFEYFSETQRNKGNFPGRFSGRQFSNSRSEMNVSTLELGDSALYLCASSLAASRDTQYFGPGTRLTVL.

This chain links TRBV15 with TRBJ2-5, with a possible D match to TRBD2 (6 bases). In germline, CDR1 is LNHNV, CDR2 YYDKDF (reference sequence). The CDR3 has 13 amino acids. V lost 5 bases and J lost 11, with 18 bases in between. CDR3: CATSLGGLSKQYF. The DNA of the CDR3 is TGTGCCACCAGCCTCGGGGGTCTGTCAAAGCAGTACTTC. Full variable domain (missing parts from reference TRBV15 and TRBJ2-5): DAMVIQNPRYQVTQFGKPVTLSCSQTLNHNVMYWYQQKSSQAPKLLFHYYDKDFNNEADTPDNFQSRRPNTSFCFLDIRSPGLGDTAMYLCATSLGGLSKQYFGPGTRLLVL.

The rearrangement links TRBV6-4 to TRBJ2-5, with D possibly called TRBD1 or TRBD2 (6 bases each). Between the trimmed V and J ends, which lost 2 bases and 4 bases, there was a span of 14 bases. This CDR3 spans 15 amino acids. CDR1 and CDR2 (germline): MRHNA, SNTAGT. The CDR3 spells CASSDRPGGGETQYF. In nucleotides, the CDR3 is TGTGCCAGCAGTGACCGACCCGGAGGGGGAGAGACCCAGTACTTC.

Here the CDR3 reads CSTSWTGGSSSYNEQFF. For the CDR3, the DNA is TGCAGCACCTCTTGGACGGGAGGTTCGAGCTCCTACAATGAGCAGTTCTTC. The V call is TRBV29-1, the J call TRBJ2-1; 7 nucleotides line up with TRBD2. CDR3 length equals 17 residues. The V gene's germline CDR1 is SQVTM and CDR2 ANQGSEA. V lost 8 bases to trimming and J lost 0 bases; unmatched junction nucleotides: 16.

This clonotype was observed a few times. The chain combines TRBV12-3 or TRBV12-4 with TRBJ2-4; possibly TRBD1 for D (6 bases). This CDR3 is 14 amino acids long. V was shortened by 4 bases and J by 8 bases, with 15 bases between the two germline ends. The CDR3 nucleotides read TGTGCCAGCAGTTCACAGGGATTACGGGACATTCAGTACTTC. It specifies CASSSQGLRDIQYF.

The rearrangement joins TRBV29-1 to TRBJ2-2; weak D call: TRBD1 (6 bases). This CDR3 spans 13 amino acids. The germline V gene has CDR1 SQVTM and CDR2 ANQGSEA. Trimming took 7 bases from V and 7 from J, leaving 16 bases between them. The CDR3 protein is CSGRQVLDGELFF. The CDR3 DNA follows: TGCAGCGGGAGACAGGTTTTGGACGGGGAGCTGTTTTTT.

Here the CDR3 reads CASSPLTGSLYGYTF. As DNA, the CDR3 is TGTGCCAGCAGTCCGCTGACAGGATCTCTCTATGGCTACACCTTC. The rearrangement uses TRBV27 and TRBJ1-2, with a weak D call TRBD1 (6 bases). V was shortened by 5 bases and J by 4 bases, with 17 bases between the two germline ends. Germline CDR1 MNHEY, CDR2 SMNVEV (reference sequence). CDR3 length: 15 residues.